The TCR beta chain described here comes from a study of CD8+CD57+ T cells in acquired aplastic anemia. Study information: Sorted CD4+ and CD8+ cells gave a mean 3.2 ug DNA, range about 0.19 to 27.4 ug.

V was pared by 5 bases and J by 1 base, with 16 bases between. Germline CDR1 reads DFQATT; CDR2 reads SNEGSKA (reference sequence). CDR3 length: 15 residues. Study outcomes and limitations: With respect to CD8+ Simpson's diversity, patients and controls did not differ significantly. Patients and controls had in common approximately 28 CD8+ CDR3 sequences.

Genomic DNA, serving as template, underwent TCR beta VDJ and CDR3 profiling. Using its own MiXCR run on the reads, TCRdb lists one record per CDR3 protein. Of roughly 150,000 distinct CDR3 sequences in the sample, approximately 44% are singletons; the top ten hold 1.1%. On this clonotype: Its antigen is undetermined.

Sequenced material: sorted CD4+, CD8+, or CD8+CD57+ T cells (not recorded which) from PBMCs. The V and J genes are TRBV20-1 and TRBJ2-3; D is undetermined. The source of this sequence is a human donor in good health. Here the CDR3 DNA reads TGCAGTGCTCCAAAGGCTGGCCTCGGCACAGATACGCAGTATTTT. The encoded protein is CSAPKAGLGTDTQYF.